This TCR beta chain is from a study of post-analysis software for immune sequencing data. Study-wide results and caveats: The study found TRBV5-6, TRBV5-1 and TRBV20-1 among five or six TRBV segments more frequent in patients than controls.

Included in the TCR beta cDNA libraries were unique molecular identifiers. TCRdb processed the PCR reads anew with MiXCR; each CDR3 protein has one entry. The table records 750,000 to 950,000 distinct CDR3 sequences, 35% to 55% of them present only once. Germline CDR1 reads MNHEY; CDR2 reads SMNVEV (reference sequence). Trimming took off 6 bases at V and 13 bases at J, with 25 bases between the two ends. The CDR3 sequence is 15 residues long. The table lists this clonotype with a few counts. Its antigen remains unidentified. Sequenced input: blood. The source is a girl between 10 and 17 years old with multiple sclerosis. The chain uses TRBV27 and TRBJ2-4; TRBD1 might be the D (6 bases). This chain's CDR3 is CASSHQVPTEGEQYF. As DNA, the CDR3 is TGTGCCAGCAGCCATCAGGTTCCCACCGAGGGGGAGCAGTACTTC.